Sequencing of this T cell receptor (beta chain) was carried out in a study of blood T cells in healthy people across ages (dated by TCRdb to about 2015). Notes on the research overall: In model experiments, template switching captured about one uniquely barcoded TCR beta cDNA molecule for every two T cells. The study measured age-related changes in TCR beta repertoire diversity using deep sequencing normalized with unique cDNA molecular identifiers. Four age groups were formed from the donors: young (average 16 years), middle-aged (approximately 41), aged (roughly 58) and long-lived (approximately 78). Two additional independent replicas of 1 million unique cDNA reads from the same blood draw were analyzed for two donors (one aged 18 to 30 and one aged 80 or older). Overall study results and their limits: Observed TCR beta diversity per million T cells fell roughly linearly with age, and a significant reduction was already apparent by age around 40. Compared with the aged group, the long-lived group had more naive CD4+ T cells, fewer expanded clones and increased TCR diversity, a pattern suggesting age selection. There was a strong correlation between observed TCR beta diversity and the percentage of naive T cells measured by flow cytometry. Bulk unsorted PBMC profiling prevented conclusive comparison of naive and antigen-experienced compartments. Because donor CMV infection status was unknown, age-related changes in expanded clonotypes were potentially confounded. Total diversity estimates from one million sequenced T cells were considered lower bounds and underestimates.

Based on the germline V gene (reference sequence), the CDR1 and CDR2 sequences are DFQATT and SNEGSKA. Its CDR3 holds 18 amino acids, cysteine through phenylalanine. The DNA shown is the 54-base CDR3, in frame from base 1. This clonotype has a single count. Its antigen specificity is not known. Base-call qualities are not available, and no considerably larger clone is one nucleotide away. To prepare the library, 5' RACE was applied. Sequencing took place on an Illumina HiSeq 2500. The second PCR ran for roughly 7 to 11 cycles and used a J-beta primer mix along with a sample-barcoded 5' primer. A unique molecular identifier was introduced onto each TCR beta cDNA molecule by a template-switch 5' adaptor carrying 12 random nucleotides. At least 2.5 million CDR3-containing paired-end reads were obtained from each sample. First-strand cDNA was synthesized from all RNA with the Mint cDNA synthesis kit, primed by a TRBC-specific oligonucleotide. Following uracil-DNA glycosylase treatment, a first 18-cycle PCR with universal primers M1SS and BC2_uni_R was performed on all cDNA. Under the source paper's analysis protocol: For normalization, 1 million high-quality reads, each with a distinct molecular identifier, were randomly selected from each sample. Instead of being binned into consensus sequences, reads that shared molecular identifiers were thrown out. MiTCR, run with a Q25 quality threshold and the strictest error-elimination algorithm, handled CDR3 identification, clonotype clustering and error correction. A nonparametric unseen species model using Euler transformation provided a lower-bound estimate of total TCR beta diversity. In-frame beta chains were kept once TCRdb had trimmed the public reads at Q25 with fastp and called clones with MiXCR. Records with the same CDR3 protein are collapsed into one entry carrying the most frequent genes and DNA. The V and J calls here are based on TCRdb, not the publication. In this sample the table shows over 700,000 distinct CDR3 sequences, 20% to 25% of which occur a single time. The ten biggest clones cover 9.4% of the sample.

The roughly 42 donors, aged about 6 to 95 years, were systemically healthy Caucasian individuals from Russia. Each donor gave around 9.5 milliliters of peripheral blood, collected into EDTA-treated Vacutainer tubes. Ficoll-Paque density-gradient centrifugation was used to isolate PBMCs, with at least 6.5 million per sample. Total RNA, at least 6 micrograms per sample, was extracted from PBMCs with Trizol reagent. The percentages of naive CD45RAhigh/CD27high T cells were determined by flow cytometry on a PBMC aliquot from every donor. The data were also submitted as part of a second study, on T cells of mothers and their children. The second paper further reports: Nine systemically healthy Caucasian individuals served as donors, namely three mothers together with their six children. cDNA synthesis consumed the entire amount of extracted RNA, loaded at about 1.6 ug RNA in each 15 ul reaction. In the second PCR, the M1S primer introduced both the sample barcodes and 2-4 random nucleotides. More than 8.5 million TCR beta CDR3 reads were obtained from each mother, and approximately 3 million reads were obtained from each child. Thymic selection shapes the output of TCR recombination in a similar way in related and unrelated pairs, and inherited differences have a minor effect. Normalized repertoire overlap was always found to be slightly, but never significantly, higher in related mother-child pairs than in unrelated mother-child pairs. With a sensitivity of approximately 100 clones per million clonotypes, no persistent microchimeric T cell clones were detected. The study used deep NGS to compare TCR beta repertoires of mothers and children, seeking features distinguishing related mother-child pairs from unrelated individuals. On average, the children were roughly 10 +/- 4 years old, while the mothers were about 37 +/- 4 years old. Libraries were sequenced on Illumina HiSeq 2000 with 100+100 nt paired-end reads after adapter ligation with NEBNext reagents. To prevent cross-contamination, the mother and child libraries were prepared a month apart and were sequenced in separate runs. For each donor, between about 500,000 and 2,100,000 distinct TCR beta clonotypes were identified. Naive TCR beta clonotypes were estimated from low-frequency clonotypes matched to each donor's FACS-determined naive share, without sorting.

Input material: blood. Here the chain combines TRBV20-1 and TRBJ2-5, with no confidently assigned D gene. TRBJ2-1 explains the end of the DNA better; the J call may be wrong. The origin of this receptor is a boy aged 10-17 years in good health. The CDR3 reads as follows: CSANRFFPGSFSYNEQFF. The DNA is as follows: TGCAGTGCTAATCGATTTTTTCCGGGTTCCTTCTCCTACAATGAGCAGTTCTTC.